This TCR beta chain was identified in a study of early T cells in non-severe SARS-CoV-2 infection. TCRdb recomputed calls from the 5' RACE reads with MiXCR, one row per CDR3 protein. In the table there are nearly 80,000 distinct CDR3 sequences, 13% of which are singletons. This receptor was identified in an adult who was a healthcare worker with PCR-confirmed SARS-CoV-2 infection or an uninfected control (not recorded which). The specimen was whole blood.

In nucleotides, the CDR3 is TGTGCCAGCAGTGTAGAACAGGACTATGGCTACACCTTC. It encodes CASSVEQDYGYTF. V is TRBV2 and J is TRBJ1-2; TRBD1 might be the D (5 bases). Germline CDR1 reads SNHLY; CDR2 reads FYNNEI. V was cut by 4 bases and J by 3 bases, with 9 bases left in between. The CDR3 length is 13 residues.